This T cell receptor (beta chain) emerged from a study of OX40 agonist ivuxolimab in advanced cancers. Study observations and caveats: Averaging showed that CD8+ T cells had more expanded clones than CD4+ did. Normalized T-cell clonal expansion was also low in a subset of nonresponders. Dose levels from 0.1 to 3.0 mg/kg saw CD4+ and CD8+ blood T cells expand clonally by week 6.

V was trimmed by 4 bases and J by 7 bases, leaving 17 bases between them. The germline V gene has CDR1 MNHNS and CDR2 SASEGT. This CDR3 has 14 residues. Comments on this clone: The antigen is not known.

Method: immunoSEQ multiplex PCR; TCRdb's copy keeps in-frame clones and lacks some. The sample lists about 58,000 clones; roughly 89% were seen once. V gene TRBV6-1 combines with J gene TRBJ2-7; tentatively, D is TRBD2 (5 bases). This specimen consisted of CD4+ or CD8+ T cells sorted from blood, obtained in a trial of the OX40 agonist ivuxolimab. This clonotype originated in an adult with an advanced solid tumor such as melanoma, head and neck, liver or kidney cancer. CDR3 nucleotides: TGTGCCAGCAGTGGACAAGGGATCCCGGGGGAGCAGTACTTC. This gives the protein CASSGQGIPGEQYF.